This T cell receptor beta chain was sequenced for a study of response to subunit inactivated influenza vaccine. Study-wide results and limits: The authors offered the suggestion that each seasonal influenza vaccination recruits few new T cells.

This CDR3 contains 17 residues. Trimming cost V 3 bases and J 5 bases; bases outside gene matches: 9. Germline assignment: CDR1 SGHTA and CDR2 FQGTGA. TCRdb re-called the RT-PCR reads with MiXCR, one entry per CDR3 protein. Here the sample spans hundreds of thousands of distinct CDR3 sequences, approximately 20% being singletons. This clonotype was detected only a few times. The antigen remains unidentified. Source: PBMCs from blood, taken about 19 months after vaccination. This TCR was recovered from a man between 50 and 69 years old who received an inactivated influenza vaccine. The chain recombines TRBV7-3 with TRBJ2-1; 11 nucleotides align to TRBD2. Here the CDR3 reads CASSLNFRLAGNNEQFF. CDR3 DNA sequence: TGTGCCAGCAGCTTGAACTTCCGACTAGCGGGAAACAATGAGCAGTTCTTC.